A selection of T cell receptor beta chains follows, all from one sample in a study of blood T cell repertoires in COVID-19. The assay was immunoSEQ multiplex PCR, and TCRdb's table has in-frame clones only and misses some. Of 200,000 or so clones listed, just over 85% are singletons. Sequenced input: PBMCs or T cells enriched from blood (not recorded which). Source of these receptors: a woman aged 40-49 years with acute COVID-19. Both conserved end residues are part of each CDR3. A D gene is named only where the DNA matches it firmly. Clone size is given for some rows only: seen once, a few or many times, or a class if the clone is expanded.

-	TRBV3-1/TRBV3-2	TRBJ1-2	-	CASRPTWPLVGYTF	TGTGCCAGCAGACCGACATGGCCTCTGGTAGGCTACACCTTC
-	TRBV6-5	TRBJ2-2	-	CASTKDPQGTGELFF	TGTGCCAGCACTAAGGACCCTCAGGGCACCGGGGAGCTGTTTTTT
-	TRBV24-1	TRBJ1-2	-	CATRGPNAGGYTF	TGTGCCACCAGAGGTCCCAACGCGGGTGGCTACACCTTC
once	TRBV9	TRBJ1-1	-	CASSVAPGGSAEAFF	TGTGCCAGCAGCGTAGCTCCGGGGGGTAGCGCTGAAGCTTTCTTT
-	TRBV7-9	TRBJ1-2	-	CASSLNRPDSNYGYTF	TGTGCCAGCAGCTTAAACAGACCGGATTCTAACTATGGCTACACCTTC
few	TRBV27	TRBJ2-1	TRBD2	CASSSQRGGRNEQFF	TGTGCCAGCAGTTCCCAGCGGGGGGGGAGGAATGAGCAGTTCTTC
-	TRBV2	TRBJ1-1	-	CASSDWSTNTEAFF	TGTGCCAGCAGTGATTGGAGCACGAACACTGAAGCTTTCTTT
-	TRBV6-4	TRBJ2-3	-	CASSERGRITDTQYF	TGTGCCAGCAGTGAGCGGGGGCGTATCACAGATACGCAGTATTTT
-	TRBV27	TRBJ2-5	-	CASSSRQLQETQYF	TGTGCCAGCAGTTCCAGACAGCTCCAAGAGACCCAGTACTTC
-	TRBV3-1/TRBV3-2	TRBJ1-1	-	CASSLYPGSLGNTEAFF	TGTGCCAGCAGCCTTTACCCAGGGTCCCTCGGGAACACTGAAGCTTTCTTT
-	TRBV9	TRBJ2-1	TRBD2	CASSAKGLASIYEQFF	TGTGCCAGCAGCGCCAAGGGACTAGCCTCCATCTATGAGCAGTTCTTC
-	TRBV19	TRBJ1-1	-	CATHGWSVTEAFF	TGTGCCACCCACGGGTGGTCGGTCACTGAAGCTTTCTTT
once	TRBV14	TRBJ1-2	-	CASSQRALDGYTF	TGTGCCAGCAGCCAGAGAGCGTTAGATGGCTACACCTTC
-	TRBV4-1	TRBJ1-2	TRBD1	CASSIVGRGLPNNYGYTF	TGCGCCAGCAGCATAGTTGGCAGGGGGCTACCCAATAACTATGGCTACACCTTC
-	TRBV19	TRBJ2-7	TRBD1	CASSPGQAYEQYF	TGTGCCAGCTCACCGGGACAGGCCTACGAGCAGTACTTC
once	TRBV7-9	TRBJ2-1	-	CASSLVVPGVDEQFF	TGTGCCAGCAGCTTAGTTGTTCCGGGGGTAGATGAGCAGTTCTTC
-	TRBV18	TRBJ1-2	TRBD1	CASSPPFLRDRGRHNYGYTF	TGTGCCAGCTCACCACCGTTTCTCCGGGACAGGGGAAGGCATAACTATGGCTACACCTTC
-	TRBV9	TRBJ1-2	TRBD1	CASSVEFRGQGSSTYGYTF	TGTGCCAGCAGCGTAGAGTTTCGGGGACAGGGTAGTTCTACCTATGGCTACACCTTC
-	TRBV19	TRBJ1-2	TRBD1	CASSRPGQPGYTF	TGTGCCAGTAGTAGACCGGGACAGCCTGGCTACACCTTC
-	TRBV3-1/TRBV3-2	TRBJ2-1	-	CASSHPGWLGDNEQFF	TGTGCCAGCAGCCACCCTGGGTGGTTGGGAGACAATGAGCAGTTCTTC
-	TRBV7-9	TRBJ1-2	-	CASRILDANYGYTF	TGTGCCAGCAGGATACTCGATGCTAACTATGGCTACACCTTC
-	TRBV18	TRBJ2-7	TRBD1	CASSPSGQGAYEQYF	TGTGCCAGCTCACCAAGCGGACAGGGGGCCTACGAGCAGTACTTC
-	TRBV11-2	TRBJ2-5	-	CASSLDTTRETQYF	TGTGCCAGCAGCTTAGACACGACACGAGAGACCCAGTACTTC
-	TRBV2	TRBJ2-2	TRBD1	CASSETGGNTGELFF	TGTGCCAGCAGTGAGACAGGGGGGAACACCGGGGAGCTGTTTTTT
-	TRBV5-1	TRBJ2-3	-	CASSLASRGAGTDTQYF	TGCGCCAGCAGCTTGGCCTCACGGGGGGCCGGCACAGATACGCAGTATTTT
-	TRBV7-9	TRBJ1-1	-	CASSFSVSYTEAFF	TGTGCCAGCAGCTTCTCTGTTTCGTACACTGAAGCTTTCTTT
-	TRBV19	TRBJ1-5	TRBD1	CASTPRGEGRPQHF	TGTGCCAGTACCCCCAGGGGGGAAGGACGGCCCCAGCATTTT
once	TRBV5-1	TRBJ1-6	-	CASSSTMRDISYNSPLHF	TGCGCCAGCAGCTCCACTATGAGGGACATCTCCTATAATTCACCCCTCCACTTT
-	TRBV7-2	TRBJ1-5	-	CASSYGGPGSNQPQHF	TGTGCCAGCAGCTACGGGGGGCCTGGTAGCAATCAGCCCCAGCATTTT
-	TRBV19	TRBJ2-5	TRBD2	CATTTSGQETQYF	TGTGCCACCACCACTAGCGGACAAGAGACCCAGTACTTC
-	TRBV19	TRBJ1-1	-	CASSIMGGTTEAFF	TGTGCCAGTAGTATTATGGGAGGCACGACTGAAGCTTTCTTT
many	TRBV19	TRBJ2-5	TRBD1	CASSQRRQGLQETQYF	TGTGCCAGTAGTCAACGCCGACAGGGCCTTCAAGAGACCCAGTACTTC
-	TRBV9	TRBJ2-2	TRBD2	CASSVPLAGDTGELFF	TGTGCCAGCAGCGTACCCCTAGCGGGGGACACCGGGGAGCTGTTTTTT
-	TRBV5-1	TRBJ1-2	-	CASSSGGDGYTF	TGCGCCAGCAGCTCGGGGGGCGATGGCTACACCTTC
-	TRBV29-1	TRBJ1-1	-	CSVDRVNTEAFF	TGCAGCGTTGACAGGGTGAACACTGAAGCTTTCTTT
-	TRBV6-5	TRBJ1-1	-	CASSPSAATEAFF	TGTGCCAGCAGTCCCTCCGCGGCTACTGAAGCTTTCTTT
-	TRBV9	TRBJ1-1	-	CASSAQNTEAFF	TGTGCCAGCAGCGCACAGAACACTGAAGCTTTCTTT
-	TRBV4-1	TRBJ1-1	-	CASSQGQAPRRAFF	TGCGCCAGCAGCCAAGGACAGGCCCCCAGAAGAGCTTTCTTT
few	TRBV29-1	TRBJ2-1	-	CSVEAHYDRSSYNEQFF	TGCAGCGTAGAAGCCCACTACGATCGAAGCTCCTACAATGAGCAGTTCTTC
-	TRBV11-2	TRBJ1-1	-	CASSFTGRNTEAFF	TGTGCCAGCAGCTTCACTGGGAGGAACACTGAAGCTTTCTTT
-	TRBV7-9	TRBJ1-4	TRBD1	CASSTWDRGSEKLFF	TGTGCCAGCAGCACCTGGGACAGGGGGAGTGAAAAACTGTTTTTT
once	TRBV30	TRBJ1-6	-	CAWSEGATGSSPLHF	TGTGCCTGGAGCGAAGGGGCGACAGGATCTTCACCCCTCCACTTT
-	TRBV2	TRBJ2-2	-	CASSTGHGELFF	TGTGCCAGCTCAACAGGGCACGGGGAGCTGTTTTTT
-	TRBV2	TRBJ1-4	TRBD1	CASRRDRNEKLFF	TGTGCCAGCAGGAGGGACAGGAATGAAAAACTGTTTTTT
-	TRBV2	TRBJ2-7	-	CASSGLQAKGEQYF	TGTGCCAGCAGTGGTTTGCAGGCCAAGGGGGAGCAGTACTTC
-	TRBV11-1	TRBJ2-1	TRBD2	CASSLVAGGEQFF	TGTGCCAGCAGCTTGGTGGCGGGGGGTGAGCAGTTCTTC